This T cell receptor (beta chain) was obtained from a study of blood T cells in healthy people across ages. Study-wide results and caveats: Total diversity from one million sequenced T cells was likely underestimated.

A second PCR of roughly 7 to 11 cycles used a sample-barcoded 5' primer and a J-beta primer mix. Every single cDNA molecule received a tag from a template-switch adaptor with 12 random nucleotides. TCRdb redid the calling of the 5' RACE reads with MiXCR, one entry per CDR3 protein. The sample shows nearly 800,000 distinct CDR3 sequences, roughly three fifths of them seen only once. V was pared by 8 bases and J by 4 bases, with 12 bases between. This CDR3 comprises 12 residues. From germline, CDR1 is SQVTM and CDR2 ANQGSEA. The donors, healthy Caucasians from Russia, were aged about 6 to 100. Turning to this clonotype: Antigen specificity is unknown.

V and J are TRBV29-1 and TRBJ1-5; D is undetermined. This clonotype was obtained from a man aged 40-50 years in good health. The sample taken for sequencing was blood. CDR3 in amino acids: CSSREGNQPQHF. The CDR3 DNA reads as TGCAGCTCCCGGGAGGGAAATCAGCCCCAGCATTTT.